This T cell receptor (beta chain) was captured by sequencing in a study of control samples from healthy donors and cancer patients. The table came from immunoSEQ multiplex PCR; TCRdb's copy has only in-frame clones and leaves some out. The sample shows over 50,000 clones, approximately 95% of them seen only once. V was shortened by 4 bases and J by 2 bases, with 10 bases between the two germline ends. Germline CDR1 and CDR2: WSHSY and SAAADI. CDR3 length: 14 amino acids. The origin of this receptor is a woman in her late teens or twenties in good health. The sequencing sample was made of blood. The V and J genes are TRBV10-2 and TRBJ2-3; D might be TRBD1 (6 bases). This CDR3 reads CASSALGATDTQYF. For the CDR3, the DNA is TGCGCCAGCAGTGCATTGGGGGCCACAGATACGCAGTATTTT.